One and the same sample provided the 10 T cell receptor beta chains below, sequenced in a study of T cell changes during pregnancy in multiple sclerosis. The repertoire was sequenced with immunoSEQ multiplex PCR; TCRdb's copy has only in-frame clones and lacks some. Among over 55,000 clones listed, 89% were seen once. This specimen was peripheral blood, taken in the first trimester of pregnancy. These receptors all come from a female donor with multiple sclerosis, enrolled in a pregnancy study.

In its sample, this clone was seen once. The V gene is TRBV25-1, the J gene TRBJ1-5, with D possibly matching TRBD1 (6 bases). Germline V lookup: CDR1 MGHDK, CDR2 SYGVNS. V was pared by 4 bases and J by 7 bases, with 20 bases between. The CDR3 runs to 16 residues. CDR3 protein: CASSASTGTARQPQHF. The CDR3, as DNA: TGTGCCAGCAGTGCCTCCACAGGGACCGCCCGCCAGCCCCAGCATTTT.

The DNA of the CDR3 is TGTGCCAGCAGTAGACCGGGACAGGGGGTCTACGAGCAGTACTTC. This codes for CASSRPGQGVYEQYF. This chain connects TRBV27 to TRBJ2-7, with 11 nucleotides matching TRBD1. Looked up from germline, CDR1 is MNHEY and CDR2 is SMNVEV (reference sequence). The CDR3 is 15 residues long. V trimming: 5 bases; J trimming: 3 bases; junction bases outside the gene matches: 6.

This clone was picked up one time. Other DNA sequences from this sample encode an identical CDR3 as well. This sequence joins TRBV11-2 and TRBJ1-2, with 8 bases aligning to TRBD1. The junction had 7 bases not matched to a gene; V was cut back by 5 bases and J by 8 bases. Germline CDR1 is SGHAT and CDR2 is FQNNGV. The CDR3 covers 13 residues. CDR3 residues: CASSPGTGRGYTF. The CDR3 DNA is TGTGCCAGCAGCCCAGGGACAGGACGGGGCTACACCTTC.

This clone was counted a single time. The chain combines TRBV5-4 with TRBJ1-2; 10 bases map to TRBD1. Germline CDR1 reads SGHNT; CDR2 reads YYREEE (reference sequence). The CDR3 length is 18 residues. The V gene end was trimmed by 4 bases and the J gene end by 3 bases; junction bases not matched to a gene: 15. The CDR3 is CASSPGRDRGLQDYGYTF. As DNA, the CDR3 is TGTGCCAGCAGCCCCGGCCGGGACAGGGGATTACAAGACTATGGCTACACCTTC.

The chain is built from TRBV19 and TRBJ2-3; 11 positions match TRBD2. The V gene end was trimmed by 5 bases and the J gene end by 2 bases; junction bases not matched to a gene: 9. The CDR3 has 17 amino acids. Germline V CDR1 and CDR2: LNHDA, SQIVND (reference sequence). The CDR3 DNA is TGTGCCAGTAGTTCCTTGACTAGCGGGACCACCACAGATACGCAGTATTTT. The encoded protein is CASSSLTSGTTTDTQYF.

The V and J genes are TRBV11-2 and TRBJ2-5, with D perhaps matching TRBD2 (5 bases). The germline V and J ends were trimmed by 0 bases and 4 bases, with 12 bases remaining between them. Germline values: CDR1 SGHAT, CDR2 FQNNGV. The CDR3 is made up of 15 amino acids. DNA for the CDR3: TGTGCCAGCAGCTTAGAGGGTCGGGAAGGAGAGACCCAGTACTTC. It translates to CASSLEGREGETQYF.

The chain combines TRBV6-5 with TRBJ1-4, with D possibly matching TRBD1 (5 bases). Trimming stripped 2 bases from V and 10 bases from J, with 11 bases between. The germline V gene encodes CDR1 MNHEY and CDR2 SVGAGI. The CDR3 sequence is 13 residues long. The CDR3 nucleotides read TGTGCCAGCAGTTACGGGCAGGGTGTAAAACTGTTTTTT. Amino acids: CASSYGQGVKLFF.

The V and J genes are TRBV7-2 and TRBJ1-1; 8 positions agree with TRBD1. Germline-derived CDR1 and CDR2 are SGHTA and FQGNSA. The J segment lost 6 bases and the V segment lost 3 bases, leaving 9 bases of the junction unmatched. The CDR3 consists of 15 residues. DNA of the CDR3: TGTGCCAGCAGCTTGGACAGGGTGGCAATCGCTGAAGCTTTCTTT. This encodes CASSLDRVAIAEAFF. Full variable domain (remainder filled in from reference TRBV7-2 and TRBJ1-1): GAGVSQSPSNKVTEKGKDVELRCDPISGHTALYWYRQSLGQGLEFLIYFQGNSAPDKSGLPSDRFSAERTGGSVSTLTIQRTQQEDSAVYLCASSLDRVAIAEAFFGQGTRLTVV.

J is TRBJ1-2 and V is TRBV6-5, with 9 positions matching TRBD1. Germline V gene data show CDR1 as MNHEY and CDR2 as SVGAGI. This CDR3 is built from 15 residues. After removal of 3 bases from V and 5 bases from J, the junction contained 7 bases not matched to a gene. The CDR3 is CASSYRDRGWYGYTF. CDR3 bases: TGTGCCAGCAGTTATCGAGACAGGGGGTGGTATGGCTACACCTTC.

The chain has TRBV10-1 and TRBJ2-1, with a possible D match to TRBD1 (6 bases). V was cut by 0 bases and J by 9 bases, with 12 bases left in between. This CDR3 has 14 amino acids. CDR1 and CDR2 (germline): WNHNN, SYGVQD (reference sequence). The CDR3 DNA is TGCGCCAGCAGTGAGTCTGGGGGCCTCGGTGAGCAGTTCTTC. The encoded protein is CASSESGGLGEQFF.